The 4 T cell receptor beta chains given below trace back to one sample, sequenced in a study of OX40 agonist ivuxolimab in advanced cancers. Sequencing was performed with immunoSEQ multiplex PCR; in TCRdb, only in-frame clones are kept and a portion is missing. The data contain about 64,000 clones, about 88% of them seen just once; the ten biggest clones take up over 2%. The input for sequencing was CD4+ or CD8+ T cells sorted from blood, taken in a trial of the OX40 agonist ivuxolimab. Receptor source: an adult with an advanced solid tumor such as melanoma, head and neck, liver or kidney cancer.

The chain recombines TRBV6-5 with TRBJ2-2; either TRBD1 or TRBD2 may supply D (5 bases each). Per the germline V gene, CDR1 is MNHEY and CDR2 is SVGAGI. V lost 2 bases, J lost 4 bases, and 14 bases lay in between. The CDR3 extends over 16 amino acids. The CDR3 reads CASSYLRAGSTGELFF. CDR3 nucleotides: TGTGCCAGCAGTTACCTCAGGGCGGGTAGCACCGGGGAGCTGTTTTTT.

The chain joins TRBV6-5 to TRBJ1-2; unclear D gene. Germline lookup yields CDR1 MNHEY and CDR2 SVGAGI. Trimming cost V 5 bases and J 4 bases, with 17 bases left between them. The CDR3 sequence is 15 residues long. CDR3 coding DNA: TGTGCCAGCAGTACCGGGCCGAGCTCTGGCTATGGCTACACCTTC. It is translated as CASSTGPSSGYGYTF.

The chain is built from TRBV18 and TRBJ2-5, with TRBD2 as a possible D gene (5 bases). This CDR3 has 13 amino acids. Germline CDR1 KGHSH, CDR2 LQKENI. Trimming stripped 3 bases from V and 2 bases from J, with 7 bases between. This chain's CDR3 is CASSPGRQETQYF. The CDR3 DNA reads TGTGCCAGCTCACCGGGGAGACAAGAGACCCAGTACTTC.

V is TRBV11-2 and J is TRBJ2-3; 8 bases match TRBD2. The germline gives CDR1 SGHAT, CDR2 FQNNGV. Germline trimming cut 3 bases from V and 2 bases from J; bases unmatched to any gene: 7. The CDR3 extends over 16 amino acids. The CDR3 spells CASSFGGGPITDTQYF. The CDR3 DNA follows: TGTGCCAGCAGCTTCGGCGGGGGGCCGATCACAGATACGCAGTATTTT.